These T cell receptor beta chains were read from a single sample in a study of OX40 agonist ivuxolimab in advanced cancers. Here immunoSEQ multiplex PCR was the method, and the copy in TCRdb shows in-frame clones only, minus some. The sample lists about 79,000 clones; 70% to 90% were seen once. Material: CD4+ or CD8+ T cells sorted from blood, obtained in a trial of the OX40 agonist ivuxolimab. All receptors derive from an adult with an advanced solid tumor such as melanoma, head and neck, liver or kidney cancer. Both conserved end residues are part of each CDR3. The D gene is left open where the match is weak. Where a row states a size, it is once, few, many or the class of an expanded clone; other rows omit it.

cdr3_aa: CASSYRLGRSNEQFF; cdr3_nt: TGTGCCAGCAGCTATAGACTAGGAAGAAGTAATGAGCAGTTCTTC; clone_size: NA; v_call: TRBV14; j_call: TRBJ2-1; d_call: NA
cdr3_aa: CASSLEALSSYEQYF; cdr3_nt: TGTGCCAGCAGCTTGGAGGCACTAAGCTCCTACGAGCAGTACTTC; clone_size: NA; v_call: TRBV5-4; j_call: TRBJ2-7; d_call: NA
cdr3_aa: CASSQPGVGSSYNEQFF; cdr3_nt: TGTGCCAGCAGCCAGCCTGGCGTGGGGAGCTCCTACAATGAGCAGTTCTTC; clone_size: few; v_call: TRBV4-2; j_call: TRBJ2-1; d_call: NA
cdr3_aa: CASSTDRGGETQYF; cdr3_nt: TGTGCCAGCAGCACCGACCGAGGGGGAGAGACCCAGTACTTC; clone_size: NA; v_call: TRBV27; j_call: TRBJ2-5; d_call: NA
cdr3_aa: CAWSVSGSSYNSNQPQHF; cdr3_nt: TGTGCCTGGAGTGTTTCGGGGTCGAGCTATAACAGCAATCAGCCCCAGCATTTT; clone_size: NA; v_call: TRBV30; j_call: TRBJ1-5; d_call: NA
cdr3_aa: CASAKDRDRTYEQYF; cdr3_nt: TGTGCCAGCGCGAAAGACCGGGACCGGACCTACGAGCAGTACTTC; clone_size: NA; v_call: TRBV6-5; j_call: TRBJ2-7; d_call: NA
cdr3_aa: CASSVGGSYNEQFF; cdr3_nt: TGTGCCAGCAGCGTAGGTGGCTCCTACAATGAGCAGTTCTTC; clone_size: NA; v_call: TRBV9; j_call: TRBJ2-1; d_call: NA
cdr3_aa: CASSQDGLAGFSAYNEQFF; cdr3_nt: TGTGCCAGCAGCCAAGATGGGCTAGCGGGATTTTCGGCCTACAATGAGCAGTTCTTC; clone_size: NA; v_call: TRBV14; j_call: TRBJ2-1; d_call: TRBD2
cdr3_aa: CASSYSGPLPYYGYTF; cdr3_nt: TGTGCCAGCAGTTACTCAGGGCCACTCCCCTACTATGGCTACACCTTC; clone_size: NA; v_call: TRBV6-5; j_call: TRBJ1-2; d_call: NA
cdr3_aa: CASSRWGGGAGANVLTF; cdr3_nt: TGTGCCAGCAGCCGATGGGGCGGGGGAGCTGGGGCCAACGTCCTGACTTTC; clone_size: NA; v_call: TRBV11-3; j_call: TRBJ2-6; d_call: TRBD2
cdr3_aa: CSVVFGTGGNEQYF; cdr3_nt: TGCAGCGTTGTGTTCGGGACAGGGGGAAACGAGCAGTACTTC; clone_size: NA; v_call: TRBV29-1; j_call: TRBJ2-7; d_call: TRBD1
cdr3_aa: CASSPLVNEQFF; cdr3_nt: TGTGCCAGCAGCCCCCTGGTAAATGAGCAGTTCTTC; clone_size: NA; v_call: TRBV11-2; j_call: TRBJ2-1; d_call: NA
cdr3_aa: CASSPGDTPGTEAFF; cdr3_nt: TGTGCCAGCAGTCCCGGGGACACCCCCGGCACTGAAGCTTTCTTT; clone_size: NA; v_call: TRBV6-5; j_call: TRBJ1-1; d_call: NA
cdr3_aa: CASSLSGGRNTGELFF; cdr3_nt: TGCGCCAGCAGCTTGTCGGGAGGTCGGAACACCGGGGAGCTGTTTTTT; clone_size: once; v_call: TRBV5-1; j_call: TRBJ2-2; d_call: TRBD2
cdr3_aa: CASSTGLNTEAFF; cdr3_nt: TGTGCCAGTAGTACGGGACTGAACACTGAAGCTTTCTTT; clone_size: NA; v_call: TRBV19; j_call: TRBJ1-1; d_call: NA
cdr3_aa: CASSRPAGNEQFF; cdr3_nt: TGTGCCAGCAGTCGCCCGGCTGGTAATGAGCAGTTCTTC; clone_size: NA; v_call: TRBV6-5; j_call: TRBJ2-1; d_call: NA